This TCR beta chain appears in the sequencing data of a study of T-cell memory formation after mild COVID-19. TCRdb re-called the 5' RACE reads through MiXCR, storing one row per CDR3 protein. The table lists approximately 570,000 distinct CDR3 sequences, roughly 18% of them singletons, with 9.5% to 15% in the top ten. This clonotype was seen a few times. The V gene's germline CDR1 is GTSNPN and CDR2 SVGIG (reference sequence). The CDR3 runs to 13 residues. Trimming removed 2 bases at V and 2 bases at J, with 10 bases between. The V call is TRBV30, the J call TRBJ2-7; D gene uncertain. The specimen was PBMCs or a T cell subset sorted from them (not recorded which). The clonotype originates from an adult woman who had mild COVID-19 (a few samples of this study predate the infection). Cell type and time point are not known. The CDR3 sequence: CAWSMMGTYEQYF. For the CDR3, the DNA is TGTGCCTGGAGTATGATGGGAACCTACGAGCAGTACTTC. Supplemented by reference TRBV30 and TRBJ2-7, the full variable domain reads SQTIHQWPATLVQPVGSPLSLECTVEGTSNPNLYWYRQAAGRGLQLLFYSVGIGQISSEVPQNLSASRPQDRQFILSSKKLLLSDSGFYLCAWSMMGTYEQYFGPGTRLTVT.